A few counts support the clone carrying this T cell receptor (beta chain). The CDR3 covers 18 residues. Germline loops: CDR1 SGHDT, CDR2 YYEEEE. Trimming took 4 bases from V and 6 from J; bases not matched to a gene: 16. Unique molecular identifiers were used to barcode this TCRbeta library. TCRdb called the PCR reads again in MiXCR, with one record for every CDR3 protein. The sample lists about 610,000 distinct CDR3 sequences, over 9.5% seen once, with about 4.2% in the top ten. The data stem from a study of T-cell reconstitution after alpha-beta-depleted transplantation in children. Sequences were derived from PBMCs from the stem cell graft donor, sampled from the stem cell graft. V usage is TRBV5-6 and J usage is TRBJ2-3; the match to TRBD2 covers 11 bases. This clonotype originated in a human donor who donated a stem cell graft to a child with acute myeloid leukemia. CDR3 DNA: TGTGCCAGCAGCCGACGTCTTAGCGGGAGGGGATCGGGGGATACGCAGTATTTT. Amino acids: CASSRRLSGRGSGDTQYF.